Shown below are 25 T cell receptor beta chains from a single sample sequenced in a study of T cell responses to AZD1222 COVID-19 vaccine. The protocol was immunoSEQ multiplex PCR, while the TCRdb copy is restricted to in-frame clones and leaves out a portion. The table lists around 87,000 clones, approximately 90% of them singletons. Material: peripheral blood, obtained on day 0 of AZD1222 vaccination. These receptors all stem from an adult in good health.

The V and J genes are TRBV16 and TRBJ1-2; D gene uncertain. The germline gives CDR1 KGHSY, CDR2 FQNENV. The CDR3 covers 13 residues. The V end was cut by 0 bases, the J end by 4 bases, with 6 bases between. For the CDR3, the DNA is TGTGCCAGCAGCCAATCAGGGCCCTATGGCTACACCTTC. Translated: CASSQSGPYGYTF.

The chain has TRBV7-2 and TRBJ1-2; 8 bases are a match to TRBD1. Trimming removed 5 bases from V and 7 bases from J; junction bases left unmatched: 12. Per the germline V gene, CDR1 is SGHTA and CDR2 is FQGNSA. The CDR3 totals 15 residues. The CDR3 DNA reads TGTGCCAGCAGCCCCACTGGACAGGGAGTGGGTGGCTACACCTTC. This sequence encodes CASSPTGQGVGGYTF.

CDR3 in amino acids: CASDPSGRFYGYTF. The DNA of the CDR3 is TGTGCCAGCGACCCAAGCGGACGGTTCTATGGCTACACCTTC. The chain links TRBV7-9 to TRBJ1-2; D remains unclear. CDR1 and CDR2 (germline): SEHNR, FQNEAQ (reference sequence). This CDR3 comprises 14 residues. The V and J ends lost 8 bases and 4 bases respectively, with 17 bases between them.

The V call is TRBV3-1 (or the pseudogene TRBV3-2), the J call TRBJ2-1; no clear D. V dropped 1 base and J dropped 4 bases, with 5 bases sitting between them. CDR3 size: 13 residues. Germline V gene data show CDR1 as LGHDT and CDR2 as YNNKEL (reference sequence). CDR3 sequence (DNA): TGTGCCAGCAGCCAAGTCACTTACAATGAGCAGTTCTTC. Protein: CASSQVTYNEQFF.

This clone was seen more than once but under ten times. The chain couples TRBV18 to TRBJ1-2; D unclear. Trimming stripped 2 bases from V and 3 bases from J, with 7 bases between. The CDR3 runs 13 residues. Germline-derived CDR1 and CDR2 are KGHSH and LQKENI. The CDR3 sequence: CASSPNGYYGYTF. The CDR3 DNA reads TGTGCCAGCTCACCAAACGGATACTATGGCTACACCTTC.

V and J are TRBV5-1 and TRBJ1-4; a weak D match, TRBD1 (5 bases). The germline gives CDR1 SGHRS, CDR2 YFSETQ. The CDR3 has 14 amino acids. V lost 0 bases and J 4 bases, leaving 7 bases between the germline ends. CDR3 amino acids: CASSLGTNNEKLFF. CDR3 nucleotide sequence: TGCGCCAGCAGCTTGGGGACAAATAATGAAAAACTGTTTTTT.

The CDR3 nucleotides read TGTGCCAGCAGCTTGATCCAGGGAGGCACAGATACGCAGTATTTT. It translates to CASSLIQGGTDTQYF. This chain joins TRBV7-2 and TRBJ2-3; D possibly matches TRBD1 or TRBD2 (5 bases each). Trimming removed 3 bases from V and 1 base from J, with 11 bases in between. This CDR3 has 15 residues. Germline V gene lookup returns CDR1 SGHTA and CDR2 FQGNSA.

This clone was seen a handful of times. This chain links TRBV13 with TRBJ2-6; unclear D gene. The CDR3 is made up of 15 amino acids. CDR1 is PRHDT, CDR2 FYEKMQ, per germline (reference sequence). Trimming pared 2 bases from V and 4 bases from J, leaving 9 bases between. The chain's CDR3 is CASSLRPSGANVLTF. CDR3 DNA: TGTGCCAGCAGCTTAAGACCATCCGGGGCCAACGTCCTGACTTTC. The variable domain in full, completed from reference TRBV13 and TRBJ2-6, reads AAGVIQSPRHLIKEKRETATLKCYPIPRHDTVYWYQQGPGQDPQFLISFYEKMQSDKGSIPDRFSAQQFSDYHSELNMSSLELGDSALYFCASSLRPSGANVLTFGAGSRLTVL.

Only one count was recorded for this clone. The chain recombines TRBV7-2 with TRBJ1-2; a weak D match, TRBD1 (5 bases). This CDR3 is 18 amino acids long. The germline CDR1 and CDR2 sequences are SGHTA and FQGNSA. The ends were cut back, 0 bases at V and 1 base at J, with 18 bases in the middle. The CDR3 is CASSLAARQTQFNYGYTF. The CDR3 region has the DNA TGTGCCAGCAGCTTAGCAGCCCGACAGACTCAATTTAACTATGGCTACACCTTC.

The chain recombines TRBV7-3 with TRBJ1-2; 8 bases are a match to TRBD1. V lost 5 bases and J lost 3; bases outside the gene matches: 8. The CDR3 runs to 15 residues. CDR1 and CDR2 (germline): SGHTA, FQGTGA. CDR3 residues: CASSPTTGAYYGYTF. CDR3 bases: TGTGCCAGCAGCCCCACGACAGGGGCTTACTATGGCTACACCTTC.

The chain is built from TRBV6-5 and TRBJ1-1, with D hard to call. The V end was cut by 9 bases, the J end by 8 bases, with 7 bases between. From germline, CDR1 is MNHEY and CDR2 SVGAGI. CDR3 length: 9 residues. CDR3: CASGAEAFF. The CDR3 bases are TGTGCCAGTGGTGCAGAAGCTTTCTTT.

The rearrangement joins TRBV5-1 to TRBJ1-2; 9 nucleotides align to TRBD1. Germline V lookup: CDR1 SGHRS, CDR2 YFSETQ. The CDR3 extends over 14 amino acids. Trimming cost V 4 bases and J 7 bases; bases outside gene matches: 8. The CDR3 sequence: CASSSVDRGVGYTF. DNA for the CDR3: TGCGCCAGCAGCAGTGTGGACAGGGGCGTTGGCTACACCTTC.

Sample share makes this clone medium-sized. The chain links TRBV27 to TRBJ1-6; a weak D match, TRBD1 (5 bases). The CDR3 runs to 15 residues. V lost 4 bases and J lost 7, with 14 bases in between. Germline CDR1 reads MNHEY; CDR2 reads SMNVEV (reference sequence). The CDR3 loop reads CASSSPTGSNSPLHF. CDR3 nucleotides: TGTGCCAGCAGTTCCCCCACAGGTTCCAATTCACCCCTCCACTTT.

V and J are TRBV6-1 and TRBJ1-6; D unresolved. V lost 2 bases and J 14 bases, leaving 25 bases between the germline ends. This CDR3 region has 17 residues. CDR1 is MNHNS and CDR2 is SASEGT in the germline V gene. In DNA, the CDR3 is TGTGCCAGCAGTGAACTTAGAGGCAGGTGGCTTGAAAGGGCCCTCCACTTT. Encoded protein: CASSELRGRWLERALHF.

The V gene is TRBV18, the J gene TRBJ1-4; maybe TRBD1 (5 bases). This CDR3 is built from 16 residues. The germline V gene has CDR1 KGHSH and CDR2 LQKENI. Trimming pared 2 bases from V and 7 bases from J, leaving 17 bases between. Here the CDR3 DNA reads TGTGCCAGCTCACCAAACAAGGGACTCAAGGGTGAAAAACTGTTTTTT. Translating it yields CASSPNKGLKGEKLFF.

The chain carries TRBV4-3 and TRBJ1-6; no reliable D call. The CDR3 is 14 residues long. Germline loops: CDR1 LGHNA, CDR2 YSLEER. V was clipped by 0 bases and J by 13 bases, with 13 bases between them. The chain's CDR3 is CASSQDHTRGPLHF. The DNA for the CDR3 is TGCGCCAGCAGCCAAGATCACACCCGAGGGCCCCTCCACTTT.

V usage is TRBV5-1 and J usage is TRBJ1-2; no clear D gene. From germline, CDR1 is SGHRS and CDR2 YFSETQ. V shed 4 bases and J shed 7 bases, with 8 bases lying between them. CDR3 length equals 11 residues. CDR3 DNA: TGCGCCAGCAGCGAACGGGGTGGCTACACCTTC. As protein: CASSERGGYTF.

CDR3 in amino acids: CASSPAAGGYEQYF. CDR3 in DNA: TGCGCCAGCAGCCCGGCAGCGGGGGGCTACGAGCAGTACTTC. The V and J genes are TRBV4-3 and TRBJ2-7; 9 positions match TRBD2. Germline values: CDR1 LGHNA, CDR2 YSLEER. CDR3 length: 14 amino acids. Unmatched junction bases numbered 4, after V lost 4 bases and J lost 3 bases.

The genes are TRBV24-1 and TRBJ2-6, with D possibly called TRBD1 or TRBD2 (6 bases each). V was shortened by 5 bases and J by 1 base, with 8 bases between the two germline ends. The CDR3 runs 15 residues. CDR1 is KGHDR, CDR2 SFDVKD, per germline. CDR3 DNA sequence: TGTGCCACCAGTGGGGGGGCTTCTGGGGCCAACGTCCTGACTTTC. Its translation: CATSGGASGANVLTF.

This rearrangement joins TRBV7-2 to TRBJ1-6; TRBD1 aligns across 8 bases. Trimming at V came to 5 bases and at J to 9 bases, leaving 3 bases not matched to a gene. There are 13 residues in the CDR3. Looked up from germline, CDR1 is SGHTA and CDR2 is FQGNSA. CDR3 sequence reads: CASSMDRVSPLHF. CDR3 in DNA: TGTGCCAGCAGCATGGACAGGGTTTCACCCCTCCACTTT.

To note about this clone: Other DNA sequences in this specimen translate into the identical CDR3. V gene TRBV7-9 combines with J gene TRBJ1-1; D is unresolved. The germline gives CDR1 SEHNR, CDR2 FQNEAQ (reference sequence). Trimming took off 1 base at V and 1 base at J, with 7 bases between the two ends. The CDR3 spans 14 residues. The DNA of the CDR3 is TGTGCCAGCAGCTTAGGGGCCGGGAACACTGAAGCTTTCTTT. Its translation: CASSLGAGNTEAFF.

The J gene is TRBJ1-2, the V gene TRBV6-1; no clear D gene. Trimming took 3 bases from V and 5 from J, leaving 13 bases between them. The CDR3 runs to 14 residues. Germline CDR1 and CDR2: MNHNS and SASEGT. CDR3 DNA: TGTGCCAGCAGTGAGCCAGCAGCCGGTTATGGCTACACCTTC. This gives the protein CASSEPAAGYGYTF.

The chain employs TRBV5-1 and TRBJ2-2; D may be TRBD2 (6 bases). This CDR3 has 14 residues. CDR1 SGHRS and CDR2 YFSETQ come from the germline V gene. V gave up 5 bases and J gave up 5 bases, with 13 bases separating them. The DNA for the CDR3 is TGCGCCAGCAGATGGGGGGAATCTACCGGGGAGCTGTTTTTT. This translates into CASRWGESTGELFF. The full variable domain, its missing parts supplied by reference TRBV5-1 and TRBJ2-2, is KAGVTQTPRYLIKTRGQQVTLSCSPISGHRSVSWYQQTPGQGLQFLFEYFSETQRNKGNFPGRFSGRQFSNSRSEMNVSTLELGDSALYLCASRWGESTGELFFGEGSRLTVL.

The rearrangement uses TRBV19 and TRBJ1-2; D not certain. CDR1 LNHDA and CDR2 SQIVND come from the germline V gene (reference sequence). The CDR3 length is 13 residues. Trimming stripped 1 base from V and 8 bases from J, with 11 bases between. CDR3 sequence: CASSIAGLGGYTF. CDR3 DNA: TGTGCCAGTAGTATAGCGGGGTTGGGGGGCTACACCTTC.

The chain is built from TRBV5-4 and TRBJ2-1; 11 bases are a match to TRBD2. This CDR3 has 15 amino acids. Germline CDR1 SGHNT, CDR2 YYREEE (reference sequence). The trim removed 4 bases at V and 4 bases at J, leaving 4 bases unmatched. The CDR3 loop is CASSPTSGGYNEQFF. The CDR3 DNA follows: TGTGCCAGCAGCCCTACTAGCGGGGGTTACAATGAGCAGTTCTTC.